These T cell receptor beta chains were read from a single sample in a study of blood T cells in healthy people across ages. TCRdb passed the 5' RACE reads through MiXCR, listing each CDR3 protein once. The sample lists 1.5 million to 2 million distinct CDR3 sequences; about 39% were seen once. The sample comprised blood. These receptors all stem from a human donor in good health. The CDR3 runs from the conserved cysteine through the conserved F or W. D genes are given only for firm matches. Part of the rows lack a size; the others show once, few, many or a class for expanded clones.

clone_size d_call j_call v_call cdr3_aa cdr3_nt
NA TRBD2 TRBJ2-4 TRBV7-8 CASSLWGGGDPRNIQYF TGTGCCAGCAGCTTATGGGGCGGGGGGGATCCCAGGAACATTCAGTACTTC
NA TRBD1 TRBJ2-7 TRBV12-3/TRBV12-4 CASSSGGPTYEQYF TGTGCCAGCAGTTCAGGGGGTCCAACCTACGAGCAGTACTTC
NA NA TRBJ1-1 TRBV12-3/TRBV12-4 CASSSVGLNTEAFF TGTGCCAGCAGTTCTGTAGGACTCAACACTGAAGCTTTCTTT
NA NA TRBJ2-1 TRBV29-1 CSVAPIDEQFF TGCAGCGTCGCCCCCATAGATGAGCAGTTCTTC
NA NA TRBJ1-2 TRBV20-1 CSASSRQANYGYTF TGCAGTGCTTCATCCAGACAAGCTAACTATGGCTACACCTTC
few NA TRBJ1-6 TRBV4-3 CASSQPGLLSPLHF TGCGCCAGCAGCCAACCTGGACTCCTATCACCCCTCCACTTT
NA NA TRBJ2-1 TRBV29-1 CSVEMERPGEQFF TGCAGCGTTGAGATGGAAAGGCCAGGTGAGCAGTTCTTC
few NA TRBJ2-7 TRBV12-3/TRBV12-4 CASSWTLYEQYF TGTGCCAGCAGCTGGACTCTCTACGAGCAGTACTTC
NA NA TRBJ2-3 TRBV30 CAWSSDGTRDTQYF TGTGCCTGGAGTTCCGACGGGACTCGGGATACGCAGTATTTT
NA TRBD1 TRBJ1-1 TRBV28 CASSLLETGLGAEAFF TGTGCCAGCAGTTTATTGGAGACAGGGCTCGGCGCTGAAGCTTTCTTT
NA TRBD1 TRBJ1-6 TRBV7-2 CAGRFGGQGNNSPLHF TGTGCCGGCAGGTTCGGCGGACAGGGGAATAATTCACCCCTCCACTTT
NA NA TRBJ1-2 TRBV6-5 CASMLMQGINYGYTF TGTGCCAGCATGTTAATGCAGGGGATCAACTATGGCTACACCTTC
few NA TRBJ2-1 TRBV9 CASSVGIGTNRGNEQFF TGTGCCAGCAGCGTAGGAATCGGGACAAATCGCGGGAATGAGCAGTTCTTC
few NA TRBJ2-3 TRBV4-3 CASSLLLARADTQYF TGCGCCAGCAGCCTCCTCTTGGCGCGGGCAGATACGCAGTATTTT
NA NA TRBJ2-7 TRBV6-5 CASSYSAEASYEQYF TGTGCCAGCAGTTACTCAGCGGAAGCTTCCTACGAGCAGTACTTC
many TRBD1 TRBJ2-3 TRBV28 CASGTVSTDTQYF TGTGCCAGCGGGACAGTTAGCACAGATACGCAGTATTTT